This T cell receptor (beta chain) was retrieved from a study of CD8+ T cells in alopecia areata. Study information: Tofacitinib was taken orally by treated patients, and the dose was 5 to 10 mg twice daily. General observations from the study: On tofacitinib, scalp clonality and expanded CD8+ clones among top 100 fell significantly.

In its sample, this clone was seen a few times. Its antigen is not known. V trimming: 6 bases; J trimming: 3 bases; junction bases outside the gene matches: 7. CDR3 size: 15 residues. The germline CDR1 and CDR2 sequences are SGHVS and FNYEAQ. Treatment indicated: oral pan-JAK inhibitor, 5-10 mg twice daily. The sorting of PBMCs gave CD4+ and CD8+ T cells. As the sequencing template, cDNA was produced by extracting RNA and reverse transcribing it. Repertoires were generated with immunoSEQ multiplex PCR, while TCRdb's copy carries only in-frame clones and drops some. The sample consists of 200,000 to 250,000 clones, less than 65% of them appearing once.

The sequence derives from a human donor with alopecia areata. The sample consisted of CD4+ T cells sorted from blood, taken at week 4, from a patient treated with tofacitinib. This chain joins TRBV7-6 and TRBJ2-3; 9 nucleotides align to TRBD2. The CDR3 loop reads CASRRGTSNTDTQYF. Written as DNA, the CDR3 is TGTGCCAGCAGACGAGGGACTAGCAATACAGATACGCAGTATTTT.